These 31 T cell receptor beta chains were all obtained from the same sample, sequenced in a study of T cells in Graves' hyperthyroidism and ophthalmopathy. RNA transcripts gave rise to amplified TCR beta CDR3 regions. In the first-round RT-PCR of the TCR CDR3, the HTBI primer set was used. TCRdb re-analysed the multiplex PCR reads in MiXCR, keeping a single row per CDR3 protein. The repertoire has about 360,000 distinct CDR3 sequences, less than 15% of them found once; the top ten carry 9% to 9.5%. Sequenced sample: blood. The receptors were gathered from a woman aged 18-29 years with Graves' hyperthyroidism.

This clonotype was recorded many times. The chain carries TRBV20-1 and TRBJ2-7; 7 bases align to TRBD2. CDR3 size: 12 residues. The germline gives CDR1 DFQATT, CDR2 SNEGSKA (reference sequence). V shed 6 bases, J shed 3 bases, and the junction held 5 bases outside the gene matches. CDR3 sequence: CSAREGGYEQYF. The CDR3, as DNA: TGCAGTGCCAGGGAGGGTGGCTACGAGCAGTACTTC.

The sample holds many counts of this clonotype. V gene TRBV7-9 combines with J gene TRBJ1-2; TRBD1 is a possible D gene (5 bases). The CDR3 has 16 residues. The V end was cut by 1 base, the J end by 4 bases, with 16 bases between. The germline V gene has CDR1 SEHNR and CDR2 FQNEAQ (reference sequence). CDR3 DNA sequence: TGTGCCAGCAGCTTAGATCGGCAGGGCACCATCTATGGCTACACCTTC. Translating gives CASSLDRQGTIYGYTF.

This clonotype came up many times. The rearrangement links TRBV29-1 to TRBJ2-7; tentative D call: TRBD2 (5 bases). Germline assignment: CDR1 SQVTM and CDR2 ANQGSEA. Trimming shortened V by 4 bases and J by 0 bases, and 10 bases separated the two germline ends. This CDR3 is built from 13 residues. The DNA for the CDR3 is TGCAGCGTTGCCCCGGGGAGCTCCTACGAGCAGTACTTC. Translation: CSVAPGSSYEQYF.

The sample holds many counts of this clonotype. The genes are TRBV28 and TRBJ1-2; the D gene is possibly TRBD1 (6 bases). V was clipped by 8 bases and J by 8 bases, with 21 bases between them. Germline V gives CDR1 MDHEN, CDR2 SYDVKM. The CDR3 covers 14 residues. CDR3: CASHEGGSPSGYTF. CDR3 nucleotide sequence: TGTGCCAGCCACGAGGGGGGCAGTCCTAGCGGCTACACCTTC.

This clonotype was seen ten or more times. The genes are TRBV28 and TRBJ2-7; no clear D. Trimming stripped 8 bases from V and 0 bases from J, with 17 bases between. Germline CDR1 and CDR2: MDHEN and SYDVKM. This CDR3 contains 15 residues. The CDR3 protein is CASGEATASSYEQYF. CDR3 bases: TGTGCCAGCGGGGAAGCGACGGCCAGCTCCTACGAGCAGTACTTC.

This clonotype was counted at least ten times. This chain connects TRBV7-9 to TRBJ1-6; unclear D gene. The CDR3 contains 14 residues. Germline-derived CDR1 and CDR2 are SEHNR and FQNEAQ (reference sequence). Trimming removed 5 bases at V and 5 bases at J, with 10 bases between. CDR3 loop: CASSVGHDNSPLHF. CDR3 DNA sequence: TGTGCCAGCAGCGTTGGGCATGATAATTCACCCCTCCACTTT.

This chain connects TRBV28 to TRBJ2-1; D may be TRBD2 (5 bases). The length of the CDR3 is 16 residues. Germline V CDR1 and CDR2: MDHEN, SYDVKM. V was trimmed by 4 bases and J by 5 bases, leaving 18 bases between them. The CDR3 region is CASSSSRSYGDNEQFF. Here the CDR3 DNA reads TGTGCCAGCAGTTCGTCTAGGTCGTACGGGGACAATGAGCAGTTCTTC.

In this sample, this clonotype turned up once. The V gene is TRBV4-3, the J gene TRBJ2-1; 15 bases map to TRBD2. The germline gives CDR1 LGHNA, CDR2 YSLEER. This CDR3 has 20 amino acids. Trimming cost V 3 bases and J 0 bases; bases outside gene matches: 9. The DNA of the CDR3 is TGCGCCAGCAGCCACCCCGGACTAGCGGGAGGGCAGAACTCCTACAATGAGCAGTTCTTC. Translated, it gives CASSHPGLAGGQNSYNEQFF.

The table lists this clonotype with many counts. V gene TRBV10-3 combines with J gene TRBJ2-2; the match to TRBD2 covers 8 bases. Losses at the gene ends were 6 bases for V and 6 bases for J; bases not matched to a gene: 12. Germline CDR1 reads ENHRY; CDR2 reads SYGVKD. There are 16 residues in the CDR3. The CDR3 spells CAISALGSAGAGELFF. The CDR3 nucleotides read TGTGCCATCAGCGCTCTCGGTTCAGCGGGGGCCGGGGAGCTGTTTTTT.

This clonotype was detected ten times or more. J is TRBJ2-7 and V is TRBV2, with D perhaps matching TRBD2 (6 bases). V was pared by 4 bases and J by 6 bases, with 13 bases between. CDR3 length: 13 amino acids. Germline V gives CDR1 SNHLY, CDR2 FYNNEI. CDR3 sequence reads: CASSGFAGSEQYF. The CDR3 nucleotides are TGTGCCAGCAGTGGGTTTGCGGGGTCCGAGCAGTACTTC.

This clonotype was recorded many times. CDR3 in amino acids: CASSYGGQGNTGELFF. The DNA of the CDR3 is TGTGCCAGCAGCTACGGAGGGCAGGGGAACACCGGGGAGCTGTTTTTT. The gene calls are TRBV7-2 and TRBJ2-2; D is perhaps TRBD2 (6 bases). Germline V CDR1 and CDR2: SGHTA, FQGNSA. V was pared by 4 bases and J by 1 base, with 13 bases between. The CDR3 length is 16 residues.

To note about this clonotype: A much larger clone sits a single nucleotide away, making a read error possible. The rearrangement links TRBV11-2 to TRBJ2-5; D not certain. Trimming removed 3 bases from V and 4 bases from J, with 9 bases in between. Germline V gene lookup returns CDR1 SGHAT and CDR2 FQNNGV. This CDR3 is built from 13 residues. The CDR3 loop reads CASSFTAPETQYF. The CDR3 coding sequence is TGTGCCAGCAGCTTTACGGCCCCAGAGACCCAGTACTTC. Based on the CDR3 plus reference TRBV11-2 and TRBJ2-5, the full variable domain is EAGVAQSPRYKIIEKRQSVAFWCNPISGHATLYWYQQILGQGPKLLIQFQNNGVVDDSQLPKDRFSAERLKGVDSTLKIQPAKLEDSAVYLCASSFTAPETQYFGPGTRLLVL.

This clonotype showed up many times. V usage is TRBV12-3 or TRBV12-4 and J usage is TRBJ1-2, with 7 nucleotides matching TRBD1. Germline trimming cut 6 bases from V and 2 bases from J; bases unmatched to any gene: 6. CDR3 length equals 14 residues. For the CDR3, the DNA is TGTGCCAGCAGCCCAGGGACAGAGAACTATGGCTACACCTTC. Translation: CASSPGTENYGYTF.

CDR3 DNA: TGTGCCAGCAGTTTTACAGGACAGGGAAACATTCAGTACTTC. It encodes CASSFTGQGNIQYF. The chain has TRBV28 and TRBJ2-4, with 8 bases fitting TRBD1. The junction had 4 bases not matched to a gene; V was cut back by 3 bases and J by 6 bases. The CDR3 runs to 14 residues. Looked up from germline, CDR1 is MDHEN and CDR2 is SYDVKM.

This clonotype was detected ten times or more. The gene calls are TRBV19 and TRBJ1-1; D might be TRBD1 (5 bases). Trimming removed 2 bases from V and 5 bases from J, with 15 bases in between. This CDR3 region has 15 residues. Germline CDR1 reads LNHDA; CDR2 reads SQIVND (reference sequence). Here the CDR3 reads CASSISPAGGTEAFF. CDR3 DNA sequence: TGTGCCAGTAGTATATCGCCCGCGGGGGGAACTGAAGCTTTCTTT.

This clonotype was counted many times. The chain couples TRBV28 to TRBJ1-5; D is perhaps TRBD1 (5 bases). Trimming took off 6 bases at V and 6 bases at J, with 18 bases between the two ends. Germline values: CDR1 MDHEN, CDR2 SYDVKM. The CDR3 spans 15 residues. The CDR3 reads CASSLAGGAVQPQHF. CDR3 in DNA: TGTGCCAGCAGCCTCGCGGGAGGGGCGGTTCAGCCCCAGCATTTT.

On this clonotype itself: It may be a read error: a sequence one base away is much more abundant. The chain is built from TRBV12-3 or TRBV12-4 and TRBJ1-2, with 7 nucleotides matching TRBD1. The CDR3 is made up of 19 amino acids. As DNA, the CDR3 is TGTGCCGGCAGTTTAATTACAGGGGCGCCAGGATTATCTAACTATGGCTACACCTTC. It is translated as CAGSLITGAPGLSNYGYTF.

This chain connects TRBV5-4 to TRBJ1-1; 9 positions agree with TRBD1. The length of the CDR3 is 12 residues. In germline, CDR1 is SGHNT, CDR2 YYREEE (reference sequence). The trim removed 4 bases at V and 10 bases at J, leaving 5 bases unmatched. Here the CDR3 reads CASSPGQGSAFF. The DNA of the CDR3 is TGTGCCAGCAGCCCTGGACAGGGGTCAGCTTTCTTT.

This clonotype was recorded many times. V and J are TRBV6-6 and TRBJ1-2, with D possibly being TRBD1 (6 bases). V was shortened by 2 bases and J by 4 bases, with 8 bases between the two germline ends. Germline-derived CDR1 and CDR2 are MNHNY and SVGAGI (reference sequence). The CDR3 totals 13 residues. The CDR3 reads CASSYGGTYGYTF. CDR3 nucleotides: TGTGCCAGCAGTTACGGGGGCACCTATGGCTACACCTTC.

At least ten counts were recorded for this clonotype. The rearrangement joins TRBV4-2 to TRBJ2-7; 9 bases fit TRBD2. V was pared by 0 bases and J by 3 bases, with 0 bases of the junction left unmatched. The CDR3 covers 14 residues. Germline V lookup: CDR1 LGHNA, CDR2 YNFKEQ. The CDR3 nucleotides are TGTGCCAGCAGCCAAGAGCGGGGGGGCTACGAGCAGTACTTC. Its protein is CASSQERGGYEQYF.

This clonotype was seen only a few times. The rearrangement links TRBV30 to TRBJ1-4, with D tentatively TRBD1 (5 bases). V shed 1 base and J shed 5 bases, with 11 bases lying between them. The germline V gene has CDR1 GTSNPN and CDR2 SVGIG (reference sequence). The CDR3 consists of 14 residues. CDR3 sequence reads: CAWSAGGGNEKLFF. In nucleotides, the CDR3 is TGTGCCTGGAGTGCAGGTGGGGGGAATGAAAAACTGTTTTTT.

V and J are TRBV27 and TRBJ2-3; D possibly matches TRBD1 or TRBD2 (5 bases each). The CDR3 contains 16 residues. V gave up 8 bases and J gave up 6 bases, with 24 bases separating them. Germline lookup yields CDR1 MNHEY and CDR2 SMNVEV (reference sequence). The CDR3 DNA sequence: TGTGCCAGCGTCTCCGTAAAAATGGGGGTGCCGGATACGCAGTATTTT. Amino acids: CASVSVKMGVPDTQYF.

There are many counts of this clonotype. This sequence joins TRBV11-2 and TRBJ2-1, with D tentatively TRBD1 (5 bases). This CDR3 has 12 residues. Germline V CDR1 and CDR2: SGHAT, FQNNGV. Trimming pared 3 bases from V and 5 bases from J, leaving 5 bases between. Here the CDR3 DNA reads TGTGCCAGCAGCTTGGACAACAATGAGCAGTTCTTC. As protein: CASSLDNNEQFF. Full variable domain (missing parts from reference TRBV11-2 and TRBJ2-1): EAGVAQSPRYKIIEKRQSVAFWCNPISGHATLYWYQQILGQGPKLLIQFQNNGVVDDSQLPKDRFSAERLKGVDSTLKIQPAKLEDSAVYLCASSLDNNEQFFGPGTRLTVL.

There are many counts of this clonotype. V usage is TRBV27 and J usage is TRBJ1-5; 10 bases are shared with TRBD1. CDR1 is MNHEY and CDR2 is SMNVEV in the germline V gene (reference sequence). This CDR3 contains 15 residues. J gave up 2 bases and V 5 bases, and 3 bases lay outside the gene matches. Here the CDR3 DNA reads TGTGCCAGCAGTCCAGGGACAGGGGGCAATCAGCCCCAGCATTTT. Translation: CASSPGTGGNQPQHF.

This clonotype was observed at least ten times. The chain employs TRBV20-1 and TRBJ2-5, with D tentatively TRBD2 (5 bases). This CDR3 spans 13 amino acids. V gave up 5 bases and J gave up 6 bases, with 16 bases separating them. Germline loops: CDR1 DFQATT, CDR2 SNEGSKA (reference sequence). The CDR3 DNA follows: TGCAGTGCTTCTCACGGGGTGTGGAAGACCCAGTACTTC. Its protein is CSASHGVWKTQYF.

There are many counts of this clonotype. DNA for the CDR3: TGTGCCAGCAGCCCTCCTGTAACCGCAGTTAACTATGGCTACACCTTC. It is translated as CASSPPVTAVNYGYTF. The V gene is TRBV14, the J gene TRBJ1-2, with D unresolved. CDR1 is SGHDN, CDR2 FVKESK, per germline. V was clipped by 4 bases and J by 1 base, with 16 bases between them. The CDR3 totals 16 residues.

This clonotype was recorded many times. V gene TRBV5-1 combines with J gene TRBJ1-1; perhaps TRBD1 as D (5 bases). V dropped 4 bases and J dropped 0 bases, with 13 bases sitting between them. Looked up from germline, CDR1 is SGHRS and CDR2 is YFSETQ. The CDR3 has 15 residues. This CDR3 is CASSVRQKMNTEAFF. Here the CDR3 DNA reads TGCGCCAGCAGCGTAAGACAGAAAATGAACACTGAAGCTTTCTTT.

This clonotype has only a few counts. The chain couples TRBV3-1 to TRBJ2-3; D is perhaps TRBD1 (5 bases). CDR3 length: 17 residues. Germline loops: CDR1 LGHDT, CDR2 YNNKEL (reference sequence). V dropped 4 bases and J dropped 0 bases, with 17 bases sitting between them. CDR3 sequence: CASSLGQRALSTDTQYF. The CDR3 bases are TGTGCCAGCAGCCTAGGACAAAGAGCGTTGAGCACAGATACGCAGTATTTT.

The CDR3 loop reads CASSADREETQYF. In DNA form, the CDR3 reads TGTGCCAGCAGCGCGGACAGGGAAGAGACCCAGTACTTC. The rearrangement uses TRBV7-3 and TRBJ2-5; 8 nucleotides match TRBD1. CDR1 is SGHTA, CDR2 FQGTGA, per germline. The CDR3 covers 13 residues. Trimming took 5 bases from V and 3 from J; bases not matched to a gene: 2.

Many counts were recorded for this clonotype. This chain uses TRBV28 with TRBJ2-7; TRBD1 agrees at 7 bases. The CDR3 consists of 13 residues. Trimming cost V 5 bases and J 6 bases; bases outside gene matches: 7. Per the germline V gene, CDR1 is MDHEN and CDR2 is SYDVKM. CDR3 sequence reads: CASSPRTGGEQYF. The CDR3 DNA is TGTGCCAGCAGTCCCCGGACAGGAGGCGAGCAGTACTTC.

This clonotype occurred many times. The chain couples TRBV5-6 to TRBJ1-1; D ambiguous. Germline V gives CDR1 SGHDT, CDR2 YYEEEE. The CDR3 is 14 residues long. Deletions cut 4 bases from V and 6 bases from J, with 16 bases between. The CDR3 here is CASSVDSGRAEAFF. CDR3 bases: TGTGCCAGCAGCGTGGACTCCGGACGTGCTGAAGCTTTCTTT.